Listed below are T cell receptor beta chains from one sample, sequenced in a study of response to subunit inactivated influenza vaccine. Via MiXCR, TCRdb re-called the RT-PCR reads, giving one row per CDR3 protein. The sample lists 500,000 to 650,000 distinct CDR3 sequences; approximately 7.7% were seen once. This sample comprised PBMCs from blood, obtained roughly 24 months after vaccination. The receptors here all came from a man aged 50-75 years who received an inactivated influenza vaccine. Each CDR3 is given with its conserved first and last residue. D genes are given only for firm matches. Some rows have no size entry. The others give once, few or many, or a class for an expanded clone.

>TRBJ2-1|many|TRBD2|TRBV24-1
TGTGCCACCAGTGTGCGAGCGGGAGGGCCTGATGAGCAGTTCTTC
CATSVRAGGPDEQFF
>TRBJ2-7|.|.|TRBV20-1
TGCAGTGGGGGGGATCTTACCTACGAGCAGTACTTC
CSGGDLTYEQYF
>TRBJ2-1|few|.|TRBV7-2
TGTGCCAGCAGTTTAGGGGGGTTCCTTGAGCAGTTCTTC
CASSLGGFLEQFF
>TRBJ1-1|many|.|TRBV3-1
TGTGCCAGCAGCTCCCAGGCGCTCACTGAAGCTTTCTTT
CASSSQALTEAFF
>TRBJ1-5|once|.|TRBV28
TGTGCCAGCAGTTACCGGTTTTATAGCAATCAGCCCCAGCATTTT
CASSYRFYSNQPQHF
>TRBJ2-3|many|TRBD2|TRBV20-1
TGCAGTGCTAGAGATCTGGGGTTTCTAGCGGGGGGGAGAGATACGCAGTATTTT
CSARDLGFLAGGRDTQYF
>TRBJ1-1|few|TRBD1|TRBV25-1
TGTGCCAGCAGCACAGGACAGGGAATATTCTTCGGGACTGAAGCTTTCTTT
CASSTGQGIFFGTEAFF
>TRBJ2-1|many|.|TRBV24-1
TGTGCCACCAGTGATTCGGCGGTCCCTATGAGCGGGACATACAATGAGCAGTTCTTC
CATSDSAVPMSGTYNEQFF
>TRBJ1-5|.|TRBD1|TRBV20-1
TGCAGTGCTAGAGGTACAGGGGCTTATAGCAATCAGCCCCAGCATTTT
CSARGTGAYSNQPQHF
>TRBJ1-4|.|.|TRBV4-3
TGCGCCAGCAGCCAAGACGGGAAAGGCGAAAAACTGTTTTTT
CASSQDGKGEKLFF
>TRBJ2-3|many|.|TRBV29-1
TGCAGCGCCAGAGGGACAGATACGCAGTATTTT
CSARGTDTQYF
>TRBJ1-4|.|.|TRBV6-5
TGTGCCAGCAGTTACTTCCCGGATGCAACTAATGAAAAACTGTTTTTT
CASSYFPDATNEKLFF
>TRBJ2-7|.|.|TRBV9
TGTGCCAGCAGCGTAGCAAGTTCGATGCCCTACGAGCAGTACTTC
CASSVASSMPYEQYF
>TRBJ1-1|few|.|TRBV7-9
TGTGCCAGCAGCCGCCTGAGGGGGGCAGGTACTGAAGCTTTCTTT
CASSRLRGAGTEAFF
>TRBJ2-1|few|TRBD2|TRBV11-2
TGTGCCAGCATCAAAGGGACCGGGACTAGCTTCCACAATGAGCAGTTCTTC
CASIKGTGTSFHNEQFF
>TRBJ2-1|few|.|TRBV7-7
TGTGCCAGCAGCTTAGGGGTGGGCGGCCACTACAATGAGCAGTTCTTC
CASSLGVGGHYNEQFF
>TRBJ2-3|.|.|TRBV4-3
TGCGCCAGCAGCCAAACGGGATCCGACTCAGATACGCAGTATTTT
CASSQTGSDSDTQYF
>TRBJ2-7|.|.|TRBV10-3
TGTGCCATCAGTGAACCCGGGACCCACTACGAGCAGTACTTC
CAISEPGTHYEQYF
>TRBJ2-1|many|.|TRBV28
TGTGCCAGCATAGCGATTGATGAGCAGTTCTTC
CASIAIDEQFF
>TRBJ2-5|few|.|TRBV27
TGTGCCAGCAGCCCCTGGGTAGGGTACGAGACCCAGTACTTC
CASSPWVGYETQYF
>TRBJ2-7|many|.|TRBV3-1
TGTGCCAGCAGCCAAGTCCCCCTGGCCTACGAGCAGTACTTC
CASSQVPLAYEQYF
>TRBJ2-7|many|.|TRBV5-1
TGCGCCAGCAGCTTGCCCGACCTCGAGCAGTACTTC
CASSLPDLEQYF
>TRBJ2-5|few|.|TRBV5-1
TGCGCCAGCAGCTTGCTCTCAGGGACTTGGGAGACCCAGTACTTC
CASSLLSGTWETQYF
>TRBJ1-5|few|.|TRBV5-5
TGTGCCAGCAGCTTGCTGGATAGCAATCAGCCCCAGCATTTT
CASSLLDSNQPQHF
>TRBJ2-3|many|.|TRBV29-1
TGCAGCGTTCTGTATGGGGCTTCCACAGATACGCAGTATTTT
CSVLYGASTDTQYF
>TRBJ2-5|.|.|TRBV23-1
TGCGCCAGCAGTCAAGGGCGCAGGCTGAGGGGTCAGGAGACCCAGTACTTC
CASSQGRRLRGQETQYF
>TRBJ2-5|few|.|TRBV6-1
TGTGCCAGCAACGCGCGCAGGGGAATTCAAGAGACCCAGTACTTC
CASNARRGIQETQYF
>TRBJ2-5|.|TRBD1|TRBV20-1
TGCAGTCCGGGACAGGGGGTTGGAGGGGCCCAGTACTTC
CSPGQGVGGAQYF
>TRBJ2-2|few|.|TRBV6-5
TGTGCCAGCAAAGATTGGACCGGGGAGCTGTTTTTT
CASKDWTGELFF
>TRBJ2-7|many|.|TRBV3-1
TGTGCCAGCAGCCAGGTAGGGGGGTCCTACGAGCAGTACTTC
CASSQVGGSYEQYF
>TRBJ1-1|.|.|TRBV9
TGTGCCAGCAGCGTAGCGGTTTATGGCACTGAAGCTTTCTTT
CASSVAVYGTEAFF
>TRBJ2-7|few|.|TRBV6-5
TGTGCCAGCAGTTACTCGGGGGGTCCCCGTACCTACGAGCAGTACTTC
CASSYSGGPRTYEQYF
>TRBJ2-2|many|.|TRBV5-1
TGCGCCAGCAGCTCCTTCATTAGGGGCGCCGGGGAGCTGTTTTTT
CASSSFIRGAGELFF
>TRBJ2-3|.|TRBD1|TRBV5-1
TGCGCCAGCAGCCGGACAGGGGACTCCGCAGATACGCAGTATTTT
CASSRTGDSADTQYF
>TRBJ2-7|many|.|TRBV19
TGTGCCAGCACGGTAGGGACGGGGTCCTACGAGCAGTACTTC
CASTVGTGSYEQYF
>TRBJ2-7|once|.|TRBV4-3
TGCGCCAGCAGCCCCGGCAAGGCCTACGAGCAGTACTTC
CASSPGKAYEQYF
>TRBJ2-1|.|TRBD2|TRBV29-1
TGCAGCGTTGAAGATCTGGCGGGGGCCTACAATGAGCAGTTCTTC
CSVEDLAGAYNEQFF
>TRBJ2-1|few|TRBD2|TRBV10-3
TGTGCCATCAGTGAGGGAAGTAGCGGGGGGACGCCGCCCTTGAAGCAGTTCTTC
CAISEGSSGGTPPLKQFF
>TRBJ2-1|.|.|TRBV6-2/TRBV6-3
TGTGCCAGCAGTTACTGGGGGGCTCGTAGCTCCTACAATGAGCAGTTCTTC
CASSYWGARSSYNEQFF